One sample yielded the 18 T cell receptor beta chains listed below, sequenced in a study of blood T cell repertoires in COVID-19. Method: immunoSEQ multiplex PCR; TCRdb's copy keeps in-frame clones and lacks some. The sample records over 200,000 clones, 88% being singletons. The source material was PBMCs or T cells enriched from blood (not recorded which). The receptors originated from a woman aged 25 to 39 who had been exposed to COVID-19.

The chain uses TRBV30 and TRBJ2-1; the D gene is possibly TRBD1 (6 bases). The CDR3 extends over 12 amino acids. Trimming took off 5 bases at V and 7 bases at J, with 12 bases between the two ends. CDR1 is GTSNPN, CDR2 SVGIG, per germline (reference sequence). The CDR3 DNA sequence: TGTGCCTGGGAGACAGGAAAAAATGAGCAGTTCTTC. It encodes CAWETGKNEQFF.

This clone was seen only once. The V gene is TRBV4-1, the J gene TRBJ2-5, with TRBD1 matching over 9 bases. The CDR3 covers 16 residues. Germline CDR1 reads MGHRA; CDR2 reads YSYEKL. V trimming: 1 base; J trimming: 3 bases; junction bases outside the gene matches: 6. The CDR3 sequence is CASSQVPGQGEETQYF. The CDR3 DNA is TGCGCCAGCAGCCAAGTCCCGGGACAGGGAGAAGAGACCCAGTACTTC.

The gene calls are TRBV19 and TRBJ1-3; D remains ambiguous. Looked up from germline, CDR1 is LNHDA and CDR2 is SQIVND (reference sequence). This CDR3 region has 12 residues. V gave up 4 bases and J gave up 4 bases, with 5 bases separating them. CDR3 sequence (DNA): TGTGCCAGTAGTACCTTCGGAAACACCATATATTTT. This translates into CASSTFGNTIYF.

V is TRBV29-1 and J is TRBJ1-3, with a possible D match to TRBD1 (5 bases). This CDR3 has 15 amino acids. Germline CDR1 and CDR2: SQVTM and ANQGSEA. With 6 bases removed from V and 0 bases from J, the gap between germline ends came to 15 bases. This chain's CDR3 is CSVIGQGFSGNTIYF. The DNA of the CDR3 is TGCAGCGTGATCGGACAAGGCTTCTCTGGAAACACCATATATTTT.

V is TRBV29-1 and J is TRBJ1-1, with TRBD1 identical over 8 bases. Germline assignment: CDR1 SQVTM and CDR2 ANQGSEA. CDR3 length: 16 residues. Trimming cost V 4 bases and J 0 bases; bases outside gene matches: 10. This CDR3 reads CSVGGTGALMNTEAFF. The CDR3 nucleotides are TGCAGCGTTGGGGGGACAGGCGCACTAATGAACACTGAAGCTTTCTTT.

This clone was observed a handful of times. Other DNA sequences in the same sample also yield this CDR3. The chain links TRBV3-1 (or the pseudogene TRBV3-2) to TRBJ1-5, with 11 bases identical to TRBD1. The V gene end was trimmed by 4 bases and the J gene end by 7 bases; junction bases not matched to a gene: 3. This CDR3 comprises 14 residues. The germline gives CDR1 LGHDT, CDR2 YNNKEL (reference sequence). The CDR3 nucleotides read TGTGCCAGCAGCCCGGGACAGGGGGTACAGCCCCAGCATTTT. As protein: CASSPGQGVQPQHF.

CDR3 bases: TGCGCCAGCAGTGAGGAGAGGAAGGCACCCCTCCACTTT. Amino acid sequence: CASSEERKAPLHF. The chain recombines TRBV10-2 with TRBJ1-6; no clear D. Germline CDR1 and CDR2: WSHSY and SAAADI. This CDR3 has 13 amino acids. Trimming shortened V by 2 bases and J by 11 bases, and 10 bases separated the two germline ends.

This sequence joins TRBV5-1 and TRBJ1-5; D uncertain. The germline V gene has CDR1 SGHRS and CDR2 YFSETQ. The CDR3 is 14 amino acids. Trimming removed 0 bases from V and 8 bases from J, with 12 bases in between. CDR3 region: CASSLGAFGEPQHF. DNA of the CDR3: TGCGCCAGCAGCTTGGGGGCCTTTGGTGAGCCCCAGCATTTT. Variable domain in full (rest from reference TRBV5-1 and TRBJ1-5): KAGVTQTPRYLIKTRGQQVTLSCSPISGHRSVSWYQQTPGQGLQFLFEYFSETQRNKGNFPGRFSGRQFSNSRSEMNVSTLELGDSALYLCASSLGAFGEPQHFGDGTRLSIL.

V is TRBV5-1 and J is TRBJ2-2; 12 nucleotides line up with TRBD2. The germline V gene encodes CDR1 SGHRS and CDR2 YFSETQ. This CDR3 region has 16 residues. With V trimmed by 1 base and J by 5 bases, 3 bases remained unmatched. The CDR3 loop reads CASSLIGLAGTGELFF. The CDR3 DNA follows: TGCGCCAGCAGCTTGATTGGACTAGCGGGGACCGGGGAGCTGTTTTTT.

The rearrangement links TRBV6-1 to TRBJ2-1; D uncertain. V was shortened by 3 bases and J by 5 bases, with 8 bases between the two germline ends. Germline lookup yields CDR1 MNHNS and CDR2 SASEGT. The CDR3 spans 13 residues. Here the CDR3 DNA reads TGTGCCAGCAGTGAGGCCCGAAACAATGAGCAGTTCTTC. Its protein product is CASSEARNNEQFF.

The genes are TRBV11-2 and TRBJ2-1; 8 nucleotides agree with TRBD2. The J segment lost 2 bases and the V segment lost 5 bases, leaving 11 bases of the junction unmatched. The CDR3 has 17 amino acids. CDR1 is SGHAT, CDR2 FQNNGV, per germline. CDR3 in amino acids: CASSLGLAQRAYNEQFF. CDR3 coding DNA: TGTGCCAGCAGCCTAGGACTAGCTCAGAGGGCCTACAATGAGCAGTTCTTC. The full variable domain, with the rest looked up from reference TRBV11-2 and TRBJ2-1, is EAGVAQSPRYKIIEKRQSVAFWCNPISGHATLYWYQQILGQGPKLLIQFQNNGVVDDSQLPKDRFSAERLKGVDSTLKIQPAKLEDSAVYLCASSLGLAQRAYNEQFFGPGTRLTVL.

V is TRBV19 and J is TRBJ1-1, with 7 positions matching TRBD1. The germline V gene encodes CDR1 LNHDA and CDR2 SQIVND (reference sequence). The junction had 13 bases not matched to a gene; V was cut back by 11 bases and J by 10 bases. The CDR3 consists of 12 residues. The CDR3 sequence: CASSQGPLVAFF. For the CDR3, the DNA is TGTGCCTCATCACAGGGGCCGCTCGTAGCTTTCTTT.

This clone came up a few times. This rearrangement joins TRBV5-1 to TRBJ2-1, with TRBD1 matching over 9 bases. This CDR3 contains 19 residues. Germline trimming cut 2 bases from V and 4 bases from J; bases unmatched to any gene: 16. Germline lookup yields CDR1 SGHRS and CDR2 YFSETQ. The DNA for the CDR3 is TGCGCCAGCAGCTTAGGCCCCTACAGGGGGCGGGATAGGTACAATGAGCAGTTCTTC. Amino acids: CASSLGPYRGRDRYNEQFF.

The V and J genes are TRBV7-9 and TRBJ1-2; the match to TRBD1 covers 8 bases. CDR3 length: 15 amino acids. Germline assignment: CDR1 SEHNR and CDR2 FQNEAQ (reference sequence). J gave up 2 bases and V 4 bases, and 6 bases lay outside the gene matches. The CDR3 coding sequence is TGTGCCAGCAGCTCCCGCCACAGGGGGAACTATGGCTACACCTTC. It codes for CASSSRHRGNYGYTF.

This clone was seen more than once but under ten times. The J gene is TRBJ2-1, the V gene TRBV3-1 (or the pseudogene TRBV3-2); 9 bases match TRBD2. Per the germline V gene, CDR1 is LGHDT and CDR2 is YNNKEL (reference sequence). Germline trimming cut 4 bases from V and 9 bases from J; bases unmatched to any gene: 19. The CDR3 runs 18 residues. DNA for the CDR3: TGTGCCAGCAGCCCTTCCTTTAGAGCGGGAGGATTTAAGGGTGAGCAGTTCTTC. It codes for CASSPSFRAGGFKGEQFF.

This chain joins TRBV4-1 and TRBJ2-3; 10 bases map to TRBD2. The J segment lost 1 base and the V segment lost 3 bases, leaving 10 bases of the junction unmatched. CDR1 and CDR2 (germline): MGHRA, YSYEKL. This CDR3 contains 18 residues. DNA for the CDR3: TGCGCCAGCAGCCAGCCTAGCGGGAGATTGATCGGCACAGATACGCAGTATTTT. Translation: CASSQPSGRLIGTDTQYF.

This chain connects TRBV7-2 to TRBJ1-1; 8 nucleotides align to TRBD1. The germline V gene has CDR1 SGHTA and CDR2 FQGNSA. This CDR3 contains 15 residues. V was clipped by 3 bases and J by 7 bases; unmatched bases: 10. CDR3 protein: CASSFRQGSRGEAFF. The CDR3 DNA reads TGTGCCAGCAGCTTTAGACAGGGGAGTCGCGGTGAAGCTTTCTTT.

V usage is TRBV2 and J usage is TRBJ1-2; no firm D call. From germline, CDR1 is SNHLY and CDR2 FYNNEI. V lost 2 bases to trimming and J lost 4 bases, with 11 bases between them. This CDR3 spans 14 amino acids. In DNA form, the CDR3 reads TGTGCCAGCAGTGAACGCGAACAGTCCTATGGCTACACCTTC. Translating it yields CASSEREQSYGYTF.